Included here is one TCR beta chain sequence, with context. Trimming at V came to 3 bases and at J to 1 base, leaving 6 bases not matched to a gene. The CDR3 loop spans 16 amino acids. Germline V gene sequence: CDR1 LGHDT, CDR2 YNNKEL (reference sequence). This entry comes from a study of control samples from healthy donors and cancer patients. Here immunoSEQ multiplex PCR was the method, and the copy in TCRdb shows in-frame clones only, minus some. The profile shows about 160,000 clones, approximately 94% of them singletons. This chain uses TRBV3-1 (or the pseudogene TRBV3-2) with TRBJ2-3; 8 bases fit TRBD2. The clonotype was recovered from a man aged 55 to 70 with colorectal cancer. The source material was PBMCs. In DNA, the CDR3 is TGTGCCAGCAGCCACCAGCGGGGGCCCGGCACAGATACGCAGTATTTT. The encoded protein is CASSHQRGPGTDTQYF.